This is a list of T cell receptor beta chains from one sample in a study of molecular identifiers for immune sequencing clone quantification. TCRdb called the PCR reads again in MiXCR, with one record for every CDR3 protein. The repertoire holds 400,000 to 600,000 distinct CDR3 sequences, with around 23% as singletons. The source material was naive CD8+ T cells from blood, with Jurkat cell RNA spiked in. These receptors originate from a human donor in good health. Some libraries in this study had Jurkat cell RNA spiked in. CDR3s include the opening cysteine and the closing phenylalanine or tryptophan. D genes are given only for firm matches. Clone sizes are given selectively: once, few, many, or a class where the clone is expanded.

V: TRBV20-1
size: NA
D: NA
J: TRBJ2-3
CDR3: CSACTGQITDTQYF
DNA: TGCAGTGCTTGTACCGGACAGATCACAGATACGCAGTATTTT

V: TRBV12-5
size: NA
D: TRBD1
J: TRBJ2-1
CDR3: CASGYTGTGVNEQFF
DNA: TGTGCTAGTGGTTACACCGGGACAGGGGTCAATGAGCAGTTCTTC

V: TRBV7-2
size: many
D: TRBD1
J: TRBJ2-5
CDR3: CASSEDRVLETQYF
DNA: TGTGCCAGCTCTGAGGACAGGGTCTTGGAGACCCAGTACTTC

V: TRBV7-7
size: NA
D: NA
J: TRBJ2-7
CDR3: CASSPWPERDEQYF
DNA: TGTGCTAGCAGCCCGTGGCCCGAGAGGGACGAGCAGTACTTC

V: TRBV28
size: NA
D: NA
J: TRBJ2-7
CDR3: CASSSILYYYEQYF
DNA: TGTGCCAGCAGTTCCATATTATACTACTACGAGCAGTACTTC

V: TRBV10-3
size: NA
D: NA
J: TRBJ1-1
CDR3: CAISEASKIAEAFF
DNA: TGTGCCATCAGTGAAGCCAGCAAGATCGCTGAAGCTTTCTTT

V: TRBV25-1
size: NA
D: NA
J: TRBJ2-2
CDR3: CASSESWVVRTGELFF
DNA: TGTGCCAGCAGTGAAAGTTGGGTGGTTCGCACCGGGGAGCTGTTTTTT

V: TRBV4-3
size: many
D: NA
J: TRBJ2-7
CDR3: CASSQAYGVEQYF
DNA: TGCGCCAGCAGCCAAGCTTACGGAGTCGAGCAGTACTTC

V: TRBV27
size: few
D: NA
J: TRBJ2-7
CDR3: CASSLGRVSYEQYF
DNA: TGTGCCAGCAGTTTAGGTAGGGTATCCTACGAGCAGTACTTC

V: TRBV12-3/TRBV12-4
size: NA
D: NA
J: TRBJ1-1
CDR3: CASSLVGNYMNTEAFF
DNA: TGTGCCAGCAGTTTAGTTGGGAACTACATGAACACTGAAGCTTTCTTT

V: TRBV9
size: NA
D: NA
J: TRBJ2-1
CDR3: CASSTGVGAYNEQFF
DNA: TGTGCCAGCAGCACGGGGGTAGGGGCCTACAATGAGCAGTTCTTC

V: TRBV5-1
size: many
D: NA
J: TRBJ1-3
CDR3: CASSTRTGRTGNTIYF
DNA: TGCGCCAGCAGCACCCGTACAGGGCGGACTGGAAACACCATATATTTT

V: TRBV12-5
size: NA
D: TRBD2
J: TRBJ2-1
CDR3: CASGLASGLYNEQFF
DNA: TGTGCTAGTGGGCTAGCTAGCGGTCTCTACAATGAGCAGTTCTTC

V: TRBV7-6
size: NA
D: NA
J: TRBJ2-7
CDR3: CASSPTTGYHEQYF
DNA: TGTGCCAGCAGCCCGACTACAGGGTACCACGAGCAGTACTTC

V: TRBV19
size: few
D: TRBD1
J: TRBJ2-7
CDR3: CASSVGQTIYEQYF
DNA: TGTGCCAGTAGTGTGGGACAGACCATCTACGAGCAGTACTTC

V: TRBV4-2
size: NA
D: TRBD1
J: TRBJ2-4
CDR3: CASSQDRGQGAPKNIQYF
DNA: TGTGCCAGCAGCCAAGATAGGGGACAGGGGGCCCCCAAAAACATTCAGTACTTC

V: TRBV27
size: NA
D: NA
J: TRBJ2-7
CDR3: CASSPPNVRPPYEQYF
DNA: TGTGCCAGCAGTCCACCAAACGTACGTCCCCCCTACGAGCAGTACTTC

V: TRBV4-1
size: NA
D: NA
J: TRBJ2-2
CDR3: CASSPLKGQRHTGELFF
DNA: TGCGCCAGCAGTCCGTTAAAGGGCCAACGGCACACCGGGGAGCTGTTTTTT

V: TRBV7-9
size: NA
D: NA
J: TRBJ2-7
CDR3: CASSLVGGIAYEQYF
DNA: TGTGCCAGCAGCTTAGTAGGAGGCATAGCCTACGAGCAGTACTTC

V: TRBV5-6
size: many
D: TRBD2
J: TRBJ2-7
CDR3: CASSLSGLPNYEQYF
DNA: TGTGCCAGCAGCTTGTCGGGACTACCAAACTACGAGCAGTACTTC

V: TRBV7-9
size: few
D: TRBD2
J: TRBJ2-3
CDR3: CASSSQLRGGVDTQYF
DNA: TGTGCCAGCAGCTCTCAATTACGGGGGGGGGTAGATACGCAGTATTTT

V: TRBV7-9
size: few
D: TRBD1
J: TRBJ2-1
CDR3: CASSLAGQGARNEQFF
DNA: TGTGCCAGCAGCTTAGCAGGACAGGGGGCGCGCAATGAGCAGTTCTTC

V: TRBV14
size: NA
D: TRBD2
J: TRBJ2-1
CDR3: CASSQVLAGGGNEQFF
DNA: TGTGCCAGCAGCCAAGTTCTAGCGGGAGGGGGCAATGAGCAGTTCTTC

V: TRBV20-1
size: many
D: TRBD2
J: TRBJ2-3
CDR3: CSAISGTSGSEHTDTQYF
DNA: TGCAGTGCTATTTCCGGGACTAGCGGGAGCGAGCACACAGATACGCAGTATTTT

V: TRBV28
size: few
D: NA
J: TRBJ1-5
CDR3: CASSSLGGYSNQPQHF
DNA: TGTGCCAGCAGTTCCCTAGGGGGATACAGCAATCAGCCCCAGCATTTT

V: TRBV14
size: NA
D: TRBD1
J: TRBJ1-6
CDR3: CASSPFGRGWDSPLHF
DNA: TGTGCCAGCAGCCCTTTTGGCAGGGGGTGGGATTCACCCCTCCACTTT